The next 10 T cell receptor beta chains were all read from a single sample in a study of technical replicates of blood from a few donors. Sequencing was performed with immunoSEQ multiplex PCR; in TCRdb, only in-frame clones are kept and a portion is missing. Of about 61,000 clones listed, less than 98% are singletons. Sequencing was performed on T cells isolated from PBMCs. These receptors originate from a human donor in good health.

V usage is TRBV11-2 and J usage is TRBJ2-3; D is unresolved. The CDR3 covers 13 residues. V dropped 5 bases and J dropped 4 bases, with 10 bases sitting between them. CDR1 is SGHAT and CDR2 is FQNNGV in the germline V gene. This CDR3 reads CASSLRSADTQYF. CDR3 sequence (DNA): TGTGCCAGCAGCCTCCGGAGCGCAGATACGCAGTATTTT.

This chain joins TRBV9 and TRBJ2-2; 8 bases are shared with TRBD2. The CDR3 consists of 16 residues. The V gene end was trimmed by 0 bases and the J gene end by 5 bases; junction bases not matched to a gene: 6. Germline CDR1 and CDR2: SGDLS and YYNGEE. CDR3 DNA sequence: TGTGCCAGCAGCGTAGGTGGAGCGGGAGTTACCGGGGAGCTGTTTTTT. It translates to CASSVGGAGVTGELFF.

This CDR3 is CASSPKGQGHGYTF. The CDR3 region has the DNA TGTGCCAGCAGCCCCAAGGGACAGGGCCATGGCTACACCTTC. The genes are TRBV7-9 and TRBJ1-2, with 9 bases matching TRBD1. Per the germline V gene, CDR1 is SEHNR and CDR2 is FQNEAQ (reference sequence). The CDR3 covers 14 residues. The ends lost 5 bases at V and 6 bases at J; junction bases unmatched: 7.

The chain joins TRBV7-9 to TRBJ2-2, with 8 bases that match TRBD1. The trim removed 5 bases at V and 1 base at J, leaving 9 bases unmatched. From germline, CDR1 is SEHNR and CDR2 FQNEAQ (reference sequence). This CDR3 comprises 17 residues. This CDR3 is CASSRRGGTGNTGELFF. As DNA, the CDR3 is TGTGCCAGCAGCCGCCGCGGCGGGACAGGGAACACCGGGGAGCTGTTTTTT.

The chain combines TRBV7-2 with TRBJ2-1; possibly TRBD2 for D (6 bases). Between the trimmed V and J ends, which lost 5 bases and 5 bases, there was a span of 19 bases. Germline V CDR1 and CDR2: SGHTA, FQGNSA. This CDR3 comprises 16 residues. The CDR3 loop reads CASSPRGAATNNEQFF. The CDR3 DNA is TGTGCCAGCAGCCCACGCGGGGCAGCCACGAACAATGAGCAGTTCTTC.

J is TRBJ2-7 and V is TRBV5-1; 14 bases agree with TRBD2. With V trimmed by 7 bases and J by 2 bases, 8 bases remained unmatched. CDR1 is SGHRS and CDR2 is YFSETQ in the germline V gene. The CDR3 loop spans 16 amino acids. The CDR3 DNA follows: TGCGCCAGCCAGGGACTAGCGGGGGCGCCCGCCTACGAGCAGTACTTC. Amino acid sequence: CASQGLAGAPAYEQYF.

The CDR3 bases are TGTGCCAGTAGTCCTGGGGGACAGCCGCAGCAGTACTTC. Amino acids: CASSPGGQPQQYF. V and J are TRBV19 and TRBJ2-7; 7 bases are shared with TRBD1. From germline, CDR1 is LNHDA and CDR2 SQIVND (reference sequence). Unmatched junction bases numbered 9, after V lost 5 bases and J lost 8 bases. The CDR3 is 13 residues long.

The chain is built from TRBV10-1 and TRBJ2-3, with 8 bases lining up with TRBD2. Germline V gene lookup returns CDR1 WNHNN and CDR2 SYGVQD (reference sequence). V lost 3 bases to trimming and J lost 1 base; unmatched junction nucleotides: 6. This CDR3 spans 16 amino acids. CDR3 DNA: TGCGCCAGCAGTGACTCGGGACTAGTGGGCACAGATACGCAGTATTTT. Amino acid sequence: CASSDSGLVGTDTQYF.

The chain carries TRBV4-1 and TRBJ2-2, with 12 bases lining up with TRBD1. CDR3 length: 18 amino acids. J was trimmed by 7 bases and V by 4 bases; bases with no gene match: 13. From germline, CDR1 is MGHRA and CDR2 YSYEKL. CDR3 loop: CASSPGAGTGGAVGELFF. The CDR3, as DNA: TGCGCCAGCAGCCCCGGGGCCGGGACAGGGGGCGCGGTCGGGGAGCTGTTTTTT.

This sequence joins TRBV7-9 and TRBJ2-7; the match to TRBD1 covers 7 bases. The CDR3 sequence is 17 residues long. The V and J ends lost 3 bases and 4 bases, in that order; junction bases with no gene match: 15. Germline V CDR1 and CDR2: SEHNR, FQNEAQ (reference sequence). CDR3 sequence (DNA): TGTGCCAGCAGCTTCCGGAAAACGACAGGGACAGAATACGAGCAGTACTTC. This encodes CASSFRKTTGTEYEQYF.